The subject of this entry is one T cell receptor beta chain. Authors' methods: It was from reference gene primer amplification that nucleated cell counts were estimated. The repertoire was sequenced with immunoSEQ multiplex PCR; TCRdb's copy has only in-frame clones and lacks some. V and J calls and clone size are those listed in that table; D and trimming were worked out from the DNA. The profile shows 65,000 to 85,000 clones, roughly 79% of them singletons. The data were taken from a study of blood T cell repertoires in COVID-19. The overall study: COVID-19 samples from acute and convalescent phases originated in the United States, Italy and Spain. The analysed material was cDNA or gDNA that came from T cells, B-cell-depleted T cells, or PBMCs.

CDR1 and CDR2 from the germline V gene are MNHEY and SMNVEV (reference sequence). The V end lost 8 bases, the J end lost 5 bases, and 12 bases lay between the germline ends. The CDR3 has 12 amino acids. The material sequenced was peripheral blood. This receptor was taken from a human donor in a cohort sampled during active COVID-19. The chain recombines TRBV27 with TRBJ2-5; D may be TRBD2 (6 bases). The CDR3 spells CASRRGGETQYF. CDR3 DNA sequence: TGTGCCAGCCGGCGGGGTGGGGAGACCCAGTACTTC.